The 9 T cell receptor beta chains given below trace back to one sample, sequenced in a study of shared T cell receptors in the human thymus (dated by TCRdb to 2020 to 2022). The library came from the immunoSEQ multiplex PCR assay. In TCRdb, the immuneACCESS table is reduced to in-frame sequences with V and J assigned. These tables do not hold every clone; where another copy was compared, an unresolved V gene accounts for under half, and the others remain unexplained. For this sample the table gives roughly 68,000 clones, of which about 95% were detected only once. Of the sample, approximately 0.03% falls within the top ten clones. Material: thymocytes. The receptors originated from a human donor.

The V gene is TRBV6-1, the J gene TRBJ1-2, with 7 bases lining up with TRBD1. Germline V gene lookup returns CDR1 MNHNS and CDR2 SASEGT. The J segment lost 4 bases and the V segment lost 4 bases, leaving 12 bases of the junction unmatched. The CDR3 runs 16 residues. CDR3 coding DNA: TGTGCCAGCAGTGTTCCCGGGAGACAGGGAAGCTATGGCTACACCTTC. Translating it yields CASSVPGRQGSYGYTF.

The chain uses TRBV4-1 and TRBJ2-7, with D perhaps matching TRBD2 (6 bases). This CDR3 has 14 amino acids. Germline V CDR1 and CDR2: MGHRA, YSYEKL. V was shortened by 5 bases and J by 2 bases, with 13 bases between the two germline ends. DNA for the CDR3: TGCGCCAGCAGCTCAAATGCGGGGACCTACGAGCAGTACTTC. This gives the protein CASSSNAGTYEQYF.

This clone was seen once. This chain joins TRBV5-1 and TRBJ2-4; 7 bases fit TRBD1. The CDR3 has 24 amino acids. The V and J ends lost 0 bases and 0 bases, in that order; junction bases with no gene match: 27. Germline CDR1 reads SGHRS; CDR2 reads YFSETQ. DNA for the CDR3: TGCGCCAGCAGCTTGGTTTCGGGAATGCCCCGGACAGGTAACCGGAATCTAGCCAAAAACATTCAGTACTTC. Translating it yields CASSLVSGMPRTGNRNLAKNIQYF.

The chain has TRBV4-3 and TRBJ2-1; D assignment may be TRBD1 or TRBD2 (6 bases each). The V and J ends lost 0 bases and 6 bases respectively, with 21 bases between them. Germline CDR1 is LGHNA and CDR2 is YSLEER. The CDR3 length is 18 residues. Here the CDR3 reads CASSQEIVGGPMINEQFF. The CDR3 DNA follows: TGCGCCAGCAGCCAAGAGATTGTGGGGGGCCCCATGATCAATGAGCAGTTCTTC.

This clone was seen only a few times. The chain's CDR3 is CASSPDDPRGEDTQYF. DNA of the CDR3: TGTGCCAGCAGCCCTGATGACCCCCGTGGGGAAGATACGCAGTATTTT. The chain joins TRBV7-8 to TRBJ2-3; D not resolved. Germline CDR1 and CDR2: SGHVS and FQNEAQ. The length of the CDR3 is 16 residues. Trimming left V 5 bases short and J 5 bases short, with 20 bases between. Supplemented by reference TRBV7-8 and TRBJ2-3, the full variable domain reads GAGVSQSPRYKVAKRGQDVALRCDPISGHVSLFWYQQALGQGPEFLTYFQNEAQLDKSGLPSDRFFAERPEGSVSTLKIQRTQQEDSAVYLCASSPDDPRGEDTQYFGPGTRLTVL.

V and J are TRBV4-3 and TRBJ1-4, with D possibly matching TRBD1 (5 bases). The germline V gene encodes CDR1 LGHNA and CDR2 YSLEER. The CDR3 runs 16 residues. V was clipped by 0 bases and J by 8 bases, with 16 bases between them. CDR3 nucleotide sequence: TGCGCCAGCAGCCAAGAGGAGGGGCAGTTAGGGGAAAAACTGTTTTTT. It encodes CASSQEEGQLGEKLFF.

The rearrangement uses TRBV4-2 and TRBJ1-2; a weak D match, TRBD1 (5 bases). V shed 4 bases and J shed 6 bases, with 15 bases lying between them. The germline V gene encodes CDR1 LGHNA and CDR2 YNFKEQ. The CDR3 sequence is 14 residues long. The DNA of the CDR3 is TGTGCCAGCAGCCCCCCAAAGGGGAGGGATGGCTACACCTTC. Translation gives CASSPPKGRDGYTF.

The CDR3 DNA reads as TGTGCCAGCAGACGGAGGGACAGGCGGGGTGCCGAGAGCTCCTACAATGAGCAGTTCTTC. Its protein is CASRRRDRRGAESSYNEQFF. The rearrangement joins TRBV9 to TRBJ2-1, with 8 bases that match TRBD1. Losses at the gene ends were 5 bases for V and 0 bases for J; bases not matched to a gene: 19. The CDR3 runs to 20 residues. In germline, CDR1 is SGDLS, CDR2 YYNGEE.

V and J are TRBV28 and TRBJ1-5; D is possibly TRBD1 (5 bases). The CDR3 runs to 19 residues. Germline V gene lookup returns CDR1 MDHEN and CDR2 SYDVKM. V lost 8 bases and J lost 2, with 28 bases in between. The CDR3 sequence is CASGYHASLRDRCNQPQHF. The CDR3 DNA follows: TGTGCCAGCGGTTATCATGCGTCCCTCAGGGATCGTTGCAATCAGCCCCAGCATTTT.